Described below is a single TCR beta chain sequence and its context. It lacks a known antigen. It has no much larger one-base neighbor in the sample; base qualities were not kept. For sequencing of the TCRbeta CDR3 region, genomic DNA was extracted from the sorted cells. The immunoSEQ Assay was used for sequencing of TCRbeta CDR3 regions. TCRdb's version of the immuneACCESS table is confined to in-frame rearrangements and falls short of the full clone set. An unresolved V gene accounts for under half of the shortfall where checked; the remainder is of unknown origin. The sample profile shows about 43,000 clones; about 87% of them were found once. Of the sample, about 23% falls within the top ten clones. The trial excluded patients who had a history of autoimmune disease or were on systemic immunosuppression. Peripheral blood for TCR sequencing was collected from all dose cohorts at baseline, on cycle 4 day 1, and on cycle 7 day 1. The samples were drawn from a first-in-human, open-label, multicenter phase I dose-escalation trial of ivuxolimab. Adults with locally advanced or metastatic melanoma, renal cell, hepatocellular, or head and neck squamous cell carcinoma were enrolled in the trial. Before TCR sequencing, CD4+ T cells and CD8+ T cells from peripheral blood were sorted into separate populations.

These data originate in a study of OX40 agonist ivuxolimab in advanced cancers. In terms of the full investigation: The costimulatory receptor OX40 (CD134) was targeted by ivuxolimab, a fully human IgG2 agonistic monoclonal antibody. Prior anti-PD-1, anti-PD-L1 or anti-CTLA-4 therapy was permitted, and approximately 40% of dose-escalation patients had received checkpoint inhibitors. The paper describes the monotherapy dose-escalation part (N = 52 patients) of the phase I trial of ivuxolimab. The purpose of peripheral TCRbeta sequencing was to test whether ivuxolimab changed TCR sequence diversity and led to clonal T-cell expansion. A male proportion of roughly 80% and a mean age of approximately 55 years, ranging from roughly 23 to 80, were recorded for the dose-escalation cohort. Intravenous ivuxolimab was administered to patients every 2 weeks at six dose levels: 0.01, 0.1, 0.3, 1.5, 3 and 10 mg/kg. Partial responses were achieved by three dose-escalation patients, of whom one had hepatocellular carcinoma and two had cutaneous melanoma. Of the roughly 50 dose-escalation patients, hepatocellular carcinoma was present in approximately 20, melanoma in some 15, renal cell carcinoma in 9 and head and neck cancer in 9. The paper's findings and limits, for the study overall: The antigen specificity of the clonally expanded peripheral T cells was not determined. Clonal expansion of both CD4+ and CD8+ blood T cells was observed from baseline to week 6 at doses 0.1 to 3.0 mg/kg. Low levels of normalized T-cell clonal expansion were also shown by some nonresponding patients. After ivuxolimab, expanded clones were on average more numerous among CD8+ T cells than among CD4+ T cells. In partial responders in the 0.1-3.0 mg/kg groups, normalized peripheral clonal expansion was found to be among the lowest, especially among CD8+ T cells.

The clonotype originates from an adult with an advanced solid tumor such as melanoma, head and neck, liver or kidney cancer. This specimen was CD4+ or CD8+ T cells sorted from blood, taken in a trial of the OX40 agonist ivuxolimab.

The CDR3 protein is CASGGNSYNEQFF. The DNA sequence is given as TGTGCCAGTGGGGGGAACTCCTACAATGAGCAGTTCTTC. The sequence joins TRBV11-2 to TRBJ2-1; perhaps TRBD2 is the D gene, with 6 bases matching. Its CDR3 holds 13 amino acids, cysteine through phenylalanine. Only CDR3 DNA remains: 39 bases, in frame from the first base. CDR1 and CDR2 are read off the germline V gene as SGHAT and FQNNGV. Relative to germline, V is 9 bases shorter and J is 0 bases shorter, with 9 bases between their ends.